This T cell receptor beta chain was found in a study of long-term antiretroviral therapy in people with HIV. Turning to the study itself: Specimens dating back about a decade before the 2015 immediate-ART recommendation are the oldest included. Study observations and caveats: Relative to transplant donor controls, diversity remained lower despite increasing after ART.

Researchers ran immunoSEQ v3.0 at survey level. Profiling relied on immunoSEQ multiplex PCR, and the TCRdb table lists in-frame clones only, not all of them. The sample records around 25,000 clones, approximately 81% being singletons. The length of the CDR3 is 11 residues. The germline CDR1 and CDR2 sequences are MNHNY and SVGAGI (reference sequence). The V end was cut by 4 bases, the J end by 2 bases, with 2 bases between. As to this clone: What it binds is unknown.

Each contributor possessed a minimum of one pre-ART and a minimum of two post-ART PBMC samples. The clonotype was recovered from a woman aged 18-29 years with HIV. The rearrangement uses TRBV6-6 and TRBJ1-2; D is undetermined. Sample: unsorted PBMCs, taken at the start of antiretroviral therapy, before treatment. CDR3 in amino acids: CASSSNYGYTF. The CDR3 DNA sequence: TGTGCCAGCAGTTCCAACTATGGCTACACCTTC.